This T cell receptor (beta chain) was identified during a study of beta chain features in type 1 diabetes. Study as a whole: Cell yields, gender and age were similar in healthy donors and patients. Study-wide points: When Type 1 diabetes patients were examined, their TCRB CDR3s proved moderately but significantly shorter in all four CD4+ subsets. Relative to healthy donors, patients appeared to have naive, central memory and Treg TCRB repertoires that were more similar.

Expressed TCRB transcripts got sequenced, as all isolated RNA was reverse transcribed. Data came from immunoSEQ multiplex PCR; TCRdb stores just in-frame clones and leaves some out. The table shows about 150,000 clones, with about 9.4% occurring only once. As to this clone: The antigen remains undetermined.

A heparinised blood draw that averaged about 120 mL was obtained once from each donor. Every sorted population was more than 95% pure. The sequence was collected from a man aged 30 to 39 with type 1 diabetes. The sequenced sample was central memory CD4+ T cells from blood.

CDR3: CASRPFQGTETQYF. The CDR3 DNA is TGTGCCAGCAGACCTTTCCAGGGAACCGAGACCCAGTACTTC. V is TRBV28 and J is TRBJ2-5, with D tentatively TRBD1 (5 bases). There are 14 residues in the CDR3. Trimming removed 6 bases from V and 5 bases from J, with 16 bases in between. Germline CDR1 and CDR2: MDHEN and SYDVKM.